A selection of T cell receptor beta chains follows, all from one sample in a study of identical twins. Each CDR3 protein gets one entry after TCRdb re-called the 5' RACE reads with MiXCR. This repertoire shows 500,000 to 650,000 distinct CDR3 sequences, about 22% found once; its top ten account for approximately 0.49%. Another study also made use of these data, one on yellow fever vaccine responses in identical twins.

The specimen was CD4+ T cells sorted from blood. Receptors originate from a woman aged 18-29 years in good health. Both conserved end residues are part of each CDR3. Fields, in order: J gene, V gene, CDR3 protein.

J: TRBJ2-2; V: TRBV20-1; CDR3: CSARDSGSTGELFF
J: TRBJ2-5; V: TRBV5-1; CDR3: CASSLAPGVQETQYF
J: TRBJ2-3; V: TRBV20-1; CDR3: CSARDGSRSSTDTQYF
J: TRBJ2-3; V: TRBV11-2; CDR3: CASSLGAGLSTDTQYF
J: TRBJ1-1; V: TRBV20-1; CDR3: CSAPRGLYEAFF
J: TRBJ2-5; V: TRBV12-3/TRBV12-4; CDR3: CASAGGRMETQYF
J: TRBJ2-2; V: TRBV5-1; CDR3: CASSLRQDPGTGELFF
J: TRBJ2-7; V: TRBV28; CDR3: CASNGRRGEQYF
J: TRBJ2-1; V: TRBV5-1; CDR3: CASSLAGLAGVGEQFF
J: TRBJ1-5; V: TRBV12-3/TRBV12-4; CDR3: CASNQHSSNQPQHF
J: TRBJ2-5; V: TRBV19; CDR3: CASSSSGAETQYF
J: TRBJ2-1; V: TRBV5-1; CDR3: CASSPERGDNEQFF
J: TRBJ1-2; V: TRBV4-2; CDR3: CASSQDTGARYGYTF
J: TRBJ1-5; V: TRBV6-1; CDR3: CASSRGTGSQPQHF
J: TRBJ1-2; V: TRBV12-3/TRBV12-4; CDR3: CASSPGDDYGYTF
J: TRBJ2-2; V: TRBV24-1; CDR3: CATSGLSTNTGELFF
J: TRBJ2-1; V: TRBV27; CDR3: CASMAGPRYNEQFF
J: TRBJ1-1; V: TRBV6-5; CDR3: CASRFSRDTEAFF